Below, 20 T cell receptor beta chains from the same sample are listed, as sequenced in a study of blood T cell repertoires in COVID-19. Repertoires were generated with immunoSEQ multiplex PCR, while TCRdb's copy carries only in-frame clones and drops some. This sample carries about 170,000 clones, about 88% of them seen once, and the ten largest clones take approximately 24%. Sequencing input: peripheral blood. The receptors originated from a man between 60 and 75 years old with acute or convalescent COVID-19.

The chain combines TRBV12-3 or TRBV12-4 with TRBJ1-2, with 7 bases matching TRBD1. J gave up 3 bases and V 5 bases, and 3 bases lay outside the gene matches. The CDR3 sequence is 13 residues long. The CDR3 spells CASSRGTDYGYTF. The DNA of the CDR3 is TGTGCCAGCAGTAGGGGGACAGACTATGGCTACACCTTC.

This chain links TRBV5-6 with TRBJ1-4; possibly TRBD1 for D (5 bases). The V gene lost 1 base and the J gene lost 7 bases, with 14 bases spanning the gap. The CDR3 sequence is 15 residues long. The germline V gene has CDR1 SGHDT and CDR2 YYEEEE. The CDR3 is CASSLLRQGGEKLFF. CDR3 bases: TGTGCCAGCAGCTTGCTCCGGCAGGGCGGTGAAAAACTGTTTTTT. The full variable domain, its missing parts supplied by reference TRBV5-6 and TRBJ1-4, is DAGVTQSPTHLIKTRGQQVTLRCSPKSGHDTVSWYQQALGQGPQFIFQYYEEEERQRGNFPDRFSGHQFPNYSSELNVNALLLGDSALYLCASSLLRQGGEKLFFGSGTQLSVL.

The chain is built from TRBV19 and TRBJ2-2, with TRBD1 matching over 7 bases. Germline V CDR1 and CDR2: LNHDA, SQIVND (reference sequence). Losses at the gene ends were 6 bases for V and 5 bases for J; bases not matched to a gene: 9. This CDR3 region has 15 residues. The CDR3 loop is CASRPGGEGTGELFF. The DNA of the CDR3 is TGTGCCAGTAGGCCAGGGGGAGAAGGGACCGGGGAGCTGTTTTTT.

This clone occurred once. This CDR3 is CASSVKMDRVGAFF. The CDR3 nucleotides are TGTGCCAGCAGCGTCAAGATGGACAGGGTGGGAGCTTTCTTT. V gene TRBV9 combines with J gene TRBJ1-1; 8 nucleotides agree with TRBD1. J was trimmed by 10 bases and V by 2 bases; bases with no gene match: 10. Germline CDR1 and CDR2: SGDLS and YYNGEE. The CDR3 sequence is 14 residues long.

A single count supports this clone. The CDR3 DNA sequence: TGTGCCAGCAGTGGGGGCGTTTGGTATGGCTACACCTTC. This encodes CASSGGVWYGYTF. This chain uses TRBV9 with TRBJ1-2, with TRBD1 as a possible D gene (6 bases). Trimming removed 5 bases from V and 5 bases from J, with 13 bases in between. The germline V gene encodes CDR1 SGDLS and CDR2 YYNGEE. The CDR3 runs 13 residues.

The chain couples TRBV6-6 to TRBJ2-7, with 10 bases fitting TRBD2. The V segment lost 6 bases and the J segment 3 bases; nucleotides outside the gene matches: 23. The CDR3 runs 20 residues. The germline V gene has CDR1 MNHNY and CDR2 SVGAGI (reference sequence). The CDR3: CASSYGPRGGLAGESYEQYV. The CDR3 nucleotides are TGTGCCAGCAGCTACGGGCCTCGGGGAGGTCTAGCGGGGGAGAGCTACGAGCAGTACGTC.

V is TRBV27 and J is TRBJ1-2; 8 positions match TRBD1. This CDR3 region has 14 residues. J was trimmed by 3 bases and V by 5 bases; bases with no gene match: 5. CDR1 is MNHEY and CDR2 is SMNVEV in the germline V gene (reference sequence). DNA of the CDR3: TGTGCCAGCAGTCCCTCAGGGGGCTACTATGGCTACACCTTC. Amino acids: CASSPSGGYYGYTF.

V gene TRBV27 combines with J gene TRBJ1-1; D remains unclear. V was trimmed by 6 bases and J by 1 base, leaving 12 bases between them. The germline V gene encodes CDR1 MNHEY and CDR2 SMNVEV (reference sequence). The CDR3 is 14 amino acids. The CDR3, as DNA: TGTGCCAGCAGATTTACCCCAGGGAACACTGAAGCTTTCTTT. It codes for CASRFTPGNTEAFF.

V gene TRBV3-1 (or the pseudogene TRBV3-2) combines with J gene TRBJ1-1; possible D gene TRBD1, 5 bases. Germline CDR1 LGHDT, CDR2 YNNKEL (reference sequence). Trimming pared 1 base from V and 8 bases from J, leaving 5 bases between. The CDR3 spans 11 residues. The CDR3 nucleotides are TGTGCCAGCAGCCAAGGACAGGAAGCTTTCTTT. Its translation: CASSQGQEAFF.

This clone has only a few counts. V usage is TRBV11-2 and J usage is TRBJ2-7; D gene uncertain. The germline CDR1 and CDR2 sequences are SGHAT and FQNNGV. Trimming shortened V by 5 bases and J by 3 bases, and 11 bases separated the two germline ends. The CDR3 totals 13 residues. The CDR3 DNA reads TGTGCCAGCAGCCCAGTCAACAGCTACGAGCAGTACGTC. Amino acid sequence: CASSPVNSYEQYV.

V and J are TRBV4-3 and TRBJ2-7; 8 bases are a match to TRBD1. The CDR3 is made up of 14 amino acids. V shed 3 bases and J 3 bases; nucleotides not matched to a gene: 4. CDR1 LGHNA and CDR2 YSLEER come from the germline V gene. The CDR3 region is CASSHRTGNYEQYF. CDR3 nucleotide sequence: TGCGCCAGCAGCCACAGGACAGGGAACTACGAGCAGTACTTC.

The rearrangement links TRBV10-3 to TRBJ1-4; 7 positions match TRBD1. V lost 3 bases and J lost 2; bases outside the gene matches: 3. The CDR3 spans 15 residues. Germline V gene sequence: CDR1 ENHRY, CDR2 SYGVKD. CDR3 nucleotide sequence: TGTGCCATCAGTGACACGACAGGGACTAATGAAAAACTGTTTTTT. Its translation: CAISDTTGTNEKLFF.

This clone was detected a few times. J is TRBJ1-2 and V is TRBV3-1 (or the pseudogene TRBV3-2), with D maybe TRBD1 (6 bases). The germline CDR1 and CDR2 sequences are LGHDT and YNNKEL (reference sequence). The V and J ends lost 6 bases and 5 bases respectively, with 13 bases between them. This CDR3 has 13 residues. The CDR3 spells CASSHRERYGYTF. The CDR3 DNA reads TGTGCCAGCAGTCACAGGGAAAGGTATGGCTACACCTTC.

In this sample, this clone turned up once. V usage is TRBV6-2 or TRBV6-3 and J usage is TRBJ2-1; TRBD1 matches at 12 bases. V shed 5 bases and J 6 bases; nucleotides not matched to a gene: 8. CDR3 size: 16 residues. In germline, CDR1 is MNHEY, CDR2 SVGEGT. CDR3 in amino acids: CASSRTGTGGLNEQFF. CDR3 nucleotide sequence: TGTGCCAGCAGTAGAACCGGGACAGGGGGCCTCAATGAGCAGTTCTTC.

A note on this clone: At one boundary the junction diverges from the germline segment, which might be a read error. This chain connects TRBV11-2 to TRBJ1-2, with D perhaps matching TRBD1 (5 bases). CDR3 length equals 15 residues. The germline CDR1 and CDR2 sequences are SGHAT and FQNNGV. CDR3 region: CASSVDRGSIYGYTF. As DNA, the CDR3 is TGTGCCAGCAGCGTAGACAGAGGTTCTATCTATGGCTACACCTTC. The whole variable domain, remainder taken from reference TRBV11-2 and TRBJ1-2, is EAGVAQSPRYKIIEKRQSVAFWCNPISGHATLYWYQQILGQGPKLLIQFQNNGVVDDSQLPKDRFSAERLKGVDSTLKIQPAKLEDSAVYLCASSVDRGSIYGYTFGSGTRLTVV.

CDR3 in amino acids: CAWSPRVSPLHF. The CDR3 DNA sequence: TGTGCCTGGAGCCCCCGGGTTTCACCCCTCCACTTT. This chain uses TRBV30 with TRBJ1-6; the D is unclear. Trimming removed 3 bases from V and 9 bases from J, with 9 bases in between. The length of the CDR3 is 12 residues. Germline CDR1 is GTSNPN and CDR2 is SVGIG (reference sequence).

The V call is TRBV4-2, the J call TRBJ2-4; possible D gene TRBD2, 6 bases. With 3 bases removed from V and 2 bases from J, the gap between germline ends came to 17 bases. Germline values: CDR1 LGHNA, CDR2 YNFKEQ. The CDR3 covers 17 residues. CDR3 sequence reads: CASSHPGRPFPKNIQYF. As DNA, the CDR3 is TGTGCCAGCAGCCATCCTGGGAGGCCGTTCCCCAAAAACATTCAGTACTTC.

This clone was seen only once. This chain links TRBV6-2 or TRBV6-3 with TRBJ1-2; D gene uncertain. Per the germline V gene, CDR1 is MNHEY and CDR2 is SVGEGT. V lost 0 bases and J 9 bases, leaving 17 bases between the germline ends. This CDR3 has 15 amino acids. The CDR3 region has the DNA TGTGCCAGCAGTTACTCGAATCTCTGGAGAGGGAGCTACACCTTC. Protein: CASSYSNLWRGSYTF.

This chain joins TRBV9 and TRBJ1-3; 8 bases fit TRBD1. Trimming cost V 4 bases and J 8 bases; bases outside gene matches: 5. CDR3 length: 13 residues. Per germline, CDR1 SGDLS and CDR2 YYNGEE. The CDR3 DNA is TGTGCCAGCAGCCAGGGGGCTAAATACACCATATATTTT. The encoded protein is CASSQGAKYTIYF.

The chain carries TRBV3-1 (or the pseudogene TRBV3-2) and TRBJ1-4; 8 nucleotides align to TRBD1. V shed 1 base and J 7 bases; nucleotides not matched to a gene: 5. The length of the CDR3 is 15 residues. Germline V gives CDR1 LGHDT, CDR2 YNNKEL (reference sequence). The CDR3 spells CASSQAGTGTEKLFF. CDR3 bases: TGTGCCAGCAGCCAAGCCGGGACAGGCACTGAAAAACTGTTTTTT.